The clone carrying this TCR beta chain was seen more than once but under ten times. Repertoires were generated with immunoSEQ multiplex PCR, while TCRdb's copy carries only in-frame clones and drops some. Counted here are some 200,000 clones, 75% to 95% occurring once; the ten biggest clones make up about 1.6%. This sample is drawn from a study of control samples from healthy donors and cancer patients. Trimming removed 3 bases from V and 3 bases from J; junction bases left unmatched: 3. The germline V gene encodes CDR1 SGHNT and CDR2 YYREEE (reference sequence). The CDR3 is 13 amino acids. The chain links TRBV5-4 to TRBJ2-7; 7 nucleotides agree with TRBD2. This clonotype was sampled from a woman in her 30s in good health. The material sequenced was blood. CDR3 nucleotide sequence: TGTGCCAGCAGCTCCGGGACTAACTACGAGCAGTACTTC. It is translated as CASSSGTNYEQYF. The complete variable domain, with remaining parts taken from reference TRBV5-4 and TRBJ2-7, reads ETGVTQSPTHLIKTRGQQVTLRCSSQSGHNTVSWYQQALGQGPQFIFQYYREEENGRGNFPPRFSGLQFPNYSSELNVNALELDDSALYLCASSSGTNYEQYFGPGTRLTVT.